This T cell receptor beta chain was obtained from a study of cytomegalovirus exposure and HLA in healthy donors. Germline V lookup: CDR1 MGHRA, CDR2 YSYEKL. The V and J ends lost 0 bases and 0 bases, in that order; junction bases with no gene match: 9. The CDR3 runs to 18 residues. PCR was performed using 60 Vbeta and 13 Jbeta primers. The protocol was immunoSEQ multiplex PCR, while the TCRdb copy is restricted to in-frame clones and leaves out a portion. There are roughly 260,000 clones in the sample; around four fifths occur only once, and about 2% lies in the top ten. The chain combines TRBV4-1 with TRBJ1-1; TRBD1 matches 8 bases. The sequence was collected from a woman aged 40 to 50 in good health and CMV-seropositive. The sequenced material came from PBMCs. The CDR3 DNA follows: TGCGCCAGCAGCCAAGAAGCCTATCCAGGGGGCTTGAACACTGAAGCTTTCTTT. Translated, it gives CASSQEAYPGGLNTEAFF.